The 15 T cell receptor beta chains listed next were all sequenced from one sample in a study of spatial heterogeneity in lung cancer. Time point in this sample: sample taken at primary tumor resection. Unsorted whole RNA samples from tumor, nontumor lung or frozen PBMC were sequenced. Using its own MiXCR run on the 5' RACE reads, TCRdb lists one record per CDR3 protein. Of around 4,800 distinct CDR3 sequences listed, approximately 15% were seen once; the top ten hold over 5.5%. The material was PBMCs, obtained at surgery. The receptors originated from a male donor with early-stage non-small cell lung cancer.

This clonotype is labeled as medium-sized. The rearrangement joins TRBV7-9 to TRBJ2-1; 8 bases map to TRBD1. Germline CDR1 is SEHNR and CDR2 is FQNEAQ (reference sequence). The CDR3 is 14 residues long. V lost 4 bases, J lost 6 bases, and 5 bases stayed unmatched. For the CDR3, the DNA is TGTGCCAGCAGCTCCAGGACAGGGACCAATGAGCAGTTCTTC. Protein: CASSSRTGTNEQFF. Complete variable domain (other parts from reference TRBV7-9 and TRBJ2-1): DTGVSQNPRHKITKRGQNVTFRCDPISEHNRLYWYRQTLGQGPEFLTYFQNEAQLEKSRLLSDRFSAERPKGSFSTLEIQRTEQGDSAMYLCASSSRTGTNEQFFGPGTRLTVL.

The V gene is TRBV24-1, the J gene TRBJ1-1, with D possibly TRBD1 on 5 matching bases. Per germline, CDR1 KGHDR and CDR2 SFDVKD. The V end was cut by 9 bases, the J end by 0 bases, with 10 bases between. The CDR3 consists of 13 residues. CDR3 bases: TGTGCCACCGGGGCCTACATGAACACTGAAGCTTTCTTT. Its translation: CATGAYMNTEAFF.

The chain is built from TRBV6-6 and TRBJ2-3, with TRBD1 matching over 9 bases. The CDR3 runs to 16 residues. Looked up from germline, CDR1 is MNHNY and CDR2 is SVGAGI (reference sequence). V shed 1 base and J 3 bases; nucleotides not matched to a gene: 5. The CDR3 DNA is TGTGCCAGCAGTTACTTGGGACAGGGTTTTACAGATACGCAGTATTTT. Protein: CASSYLGQGFTDTQYF.

This clonotype occurred a few times. The chain is built from TRBV9 and TRBJ2-1, with D perhaps assigned TRBD1 or TRBD2 (5 bases each). The germline V and J ends were trimmed by 4 bases and 9 bases, with 23 bases remaining between them. CDR3 length equals 16 residues. CDR1 and CDR2 (germline): SGDLS, YYNGEE. Here the CDR3 DNA reads TGTGCCAGCAGCACCGATCCGGGACCGAAAACGACTGAGCAGTTCTTC. Its translation is CASSTDPGPKTTEQFF.

This clonotype was observed at least ten times. This chain joins TRBV11-2 and TRBJ2-3, with D possibly matching TRBD1 (5 bases). With 3 bases removed from V and 0 bases from J, the gap between germline ends came to 7 bases. CDR1 and CDR2 from the germline V gene are SGHAT and FQNNGV. CDR3 length: 14 residues. The CDR3 here is CASSFAGSTDTQYF. DNA for the CDR3: TGTGCCAGCAGCTTTGCAGGGAGCACAGATACGCAGTATTTT.

This clonotype was found many times. V usage is TRBV11-3 and J usage is TRBJ2-7; 9 nucleotides agree with TRBD1. The CDR3 loop spans 16 amino acids. Germline V gene lookup returns CDR1 SGHNT and CDR2 YENEEA. V shed 5 bases and J 3 bases; nucleotides not matched to a gene: 11. CDR3 nucleotide sequence: TGTGCCAGCAGCCCGTATGTCCGACAGGGGGACTACGAGCAGTACTTC. This encodes CASSPYVRQGDYEQYF.

By its share, this clonotype is medium-sized. The genes are TRBV12-3 or TRBV12-4 and TRBJ2-7; D gene ambiguous. This CDR3 comprises 13 residues. V shed 5 bases and J shed 4 bases, with 12 bases lying between them. The CDR3 protein is CASSPRSAYEQYF. The CDR3 DNA reads TGTGCCAGCAGTCCGCGGAGCGCTTACGAGCAGTACTTC.

This clonotype rates as medium-sized. The chain uses TRBV20-1 and TRBJ1-4, with 10 bases fitting TRBD1. Losses at the gene ends were 4 bases for V and 3 bases for J; bases not matched to a gene: 14. Germline V gives CDR1 DFQATT, CDR2 SNEGSKA (reference sequence). The CDR3 totals 18 residues. This CDR3 reads CSANLRQGAAAANEKLFF. The CDR3 DNA sequence: TGCAGTGCTAATCTGCGACAGGGGGCGGCTGCGGCTAATGAAAAACTGTTTTTT.

By frequency in the sample, this clonotype is medium-sized. This chain uses TRBV18 with TRBJ2-7; TRBD1 matches at 7 bases. J was trimmed by 3 bases and V by 2 bases; bases with no gene match: 1. Per the germline V gene, CDR1 is KGHSH and CDR2 is LQKENI. The CDR3 consists of 13 residues. The CDR3: CASSPNRGYEQYF. The DNA for the CDR3 is TGTGCCAGCTCACCAAACAGGGGCTACGAGCAGTACTTC. The full variable domain, its missing parts supplied by reference TRBV18 and TRBJ2-7, is NAGVMQNPRHLVRRRGQEARLRCSPMKGHSHVYWYRQLPEEGLKFMVYLQKENIIDESGMPKERFSAEFPKEGPSILRIQQVVRGDSAAYFCASSPNRGYEQYFGPGTRLTVT.

This clonotype is medium-sized. The chain combines TRBV29-1 with TRBJ2-1; 10 bases are shared with TRBD1. V lost 7 bases, J lost 11 bases, and 5 bases stayed unmatched. The CDR3 length is 11 residues. In germline, CDR1 is SQVTM, CDR2 ANQGSEA. CDR3: CSAATGGKQFF. The CDR3 nucleotides are TGCAGCGCTGCGACAGGGGGCAAGCAGTTCTTC.

The chain uses TRBV4-1 and TRBJ2-2; TRBD1 agrees at 9 bases. The CDR3 extends over 15 amino acids. The germline gives CDR1 MGHRA, CDR2 YSYEKL. Trimming at V came to 3 bases and at J to 7 bases, leaving 6 bases not matched to a gene. CDR3 loop: CASSHRDRVDGELFF. DNA for the CDR3: TGCGCCAGCAGCCACCGGGACAGGGTTGACGGGGAGCTGTTTTTT.

This clonotype ranks as medium-sized. This chain links TRBV6-5 with TRBJ2-3, with 12 nucleotides matching TRBD2. J lost 5 bases, V lost 6 bases, and 3 bases had no gene match. Germline values: CDR1 MNHEY, CDR2 SVGAGI. This CDR3 is 14 amino acids long. CDR3 protein: CASSQTSGRDTQYF. For the CDR3, the DNA is TGTGCCAGCAGCCAGACTAGCGGGAGAGATACGCAGTATTTT.

This clonotype is classed as medium-sized. The J gene is TRBJ2-3, the V gene TRBV20-1, with 7 positions matching TRBD1. Germline V lookup: CDR1 DFQATT, CDR2 SNEGSKA (reference sequence). The ends lost 0 bases at V and 4 bases at J; junction bases unmatched: 4. The length of the CDR3 is 14 residues. The DNA for the CDR3 is TGCAGTGCTAGAGATCTGACAGGGCCAGATACGCAGTATTTT. Amino acids: CSARDLTGPDTQYF.

This clonotype qualifies as medium-sized. This chain links TRBV4-3 with TRBJ2-3, with 8 nucleotides matching TRBD1. The length of the CDR3 is 15 residues. Germline values: CDR1 LGHNA, CDR2 YSLEER. Trimming took 4 bases from V and 0 from J; bases not matched to a gene: 3. The CDR3 reads CASSPQGASTDTQYF. In DNA, the CDR3 is TGCGCCAGCAGCCCGCAGGGGGCAAGCACAGATACGCAGTATTTT.

This sequence joins TRBV6-6 and TRBJ2-3; 7 positions match TRBD2. Germline lookup yields CDR1 MNHNY and CDR2 SVGAGI (reference sequence). This CDR3 has 15 residues. V trimming: 2 bases; J trimming: 2 bases; junction bases outside the gene matches: 4. The CDR3 loop reads CASSYTSANTDTQYF. The DNA of the CDR3 is TGTGCCAGCAGTTACACTAGCGCTAACACAGATACGCAGTATTTT.